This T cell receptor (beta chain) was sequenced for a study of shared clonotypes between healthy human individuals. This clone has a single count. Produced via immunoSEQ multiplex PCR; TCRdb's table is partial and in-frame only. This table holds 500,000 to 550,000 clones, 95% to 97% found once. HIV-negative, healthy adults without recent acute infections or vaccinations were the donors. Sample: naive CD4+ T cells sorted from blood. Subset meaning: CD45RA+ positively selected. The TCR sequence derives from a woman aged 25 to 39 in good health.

The CDR3 nucleotides are TGTGCCAGCAACGATAGACAGGGACTAGGGTACGAGCAGTACTTC. Residues: CASNDRQGLGYEQYF. This chain uses TRBV28 with TRBJ2-7; D perhaps matches TRBD2 (8 bases). The V gene lost 7 bases and the J gene lost 4 bases, with 20 bases spanning the gap. The CDR3 is 15 residues long. The V gene's germline CDR1 is MDHEN and CDR2 SYDVKM.